A single sample gave rise to the 21 T cell receptor beta chains below, sequenced in a study of blood T cell repertoires in COVID-19. Here immunoSEQ multiplex PCR was the method, and the copy in TCRdb shows in-frame clones only, minus some. Among some 200,000 clones listed, around 82% were seen once. Sequenced: PBMCs or T cells enriched from blood (not recorded which). Receptor source: a woman aged 50 to 65 who had been exposed to COVID-19.

This rearrangement joins TRBV7-8 to TRBJ2-3, with TRBD1 matching 11 bases. This CDR3 has 17 amino acids. The germline CDR1 and CDR2 sequences are SGHVS and FQNEAQ. Germline trimming cut 4 bases from V and 4 bases from J; bases unmatched to any gene: 10. This chain's CDR3 is CASSSPSGTGGADTQYF. CDR3 DNA: TGTGCCAGCAGCTCCCCATCCGGGACAGGGGGTGCAGATACGCAGTATTTT. The whole variable domain, filled in from reference TRBV7-8 and TRBJ2-3, reads GAGVSQSPRYKVAKRGQDVALRCDPISGHVSLFWYQQALGQGPEFLTYFQNEAQLDKSGLPSDRFFAERPEGSVSTLKIQRTQQEDSAVYLCASSSPSGTGGADTQYFGPGTRLTVL.

This chain links TRBV11-2 with TRBJ1-2, with no clear D. Trimming took off 0 bases at V and 4 bases at J, with 12 bases between the two ends. Germline loops: CDR1 SGHAT, CDR2 FQNNGV. The length of the CDR3 is 15 residues. The CDR3 bases are TGTGCCAGCAGCTTAGAGGGCAGGTCTATCTATGGCTACACCTTC. Amino acid sequence: CASSLEGRSIYGYTF. Filled out from reference TRBV11-2 and TRBJ1-2, the complete variable domain reads EAGVAQSPRYKIIEKRQSVAFWCNPISGHATLYWYQQILGQGPKLLIQFQNNGVVDDSQLPKDRFSAERLKGVDSTLKIQPAKLEDSAVYLCASSLEGRSIYGYTFGSGTRLTVV.

This clone was counted once. The genes are TRBV7-8 and TRBJ2-1; D is possibly TRBD2 (6 bases). Deletions cut 2 bases from V and 10 bases from J, with 12 bases between. Germline CDR1 is SGHVS and CDR2 is FQNEAQ. CDR3 length: 13 amino acids. In DNA, the CDR3 is TGTGCCAGCAGCTTATTGGGGGGTAAGGAGCAGTTCTTC. This codes for CASSLLGGKEQFF. The entire variable domain, with the rest obtained from reference TRBV7-8 and TRBJ2-1, is as follows: GAGVSQSPRYKVAKRGQDVALRCDPISGHVSLFWYQQALGQGPEFLTYFQNEAQLDKSGLPSDRFFAERPEGSVSTLKIQRTQQEDSAVYLCASSLLGGKEQFFGPGTRLTVL.

The rearrangement links TRBV5-5 to TRBJ1-2; 9 positions match TRBD1. The V and J ends lost 2 bases and 8 bases, in that order; junction bases with no gene match: 4. The CDR3 sequence is 13 residues long. The germline gives CDR1 SGHKS, CDR2 YYEKEE (reference sequence). The CDR3 is CASSFRDREGYTF. CDR3 sequence (DNA): TGTGCCAGCAGCTTCCGGGACAGGGAAGGCTACACCTTC.

The chain uses TRBV28 and TRBJ1-4, with 9 bases lining up with TRBD1. Germline trimming cut 5 bases from V and 8 bases from J; bases unmatched to any gene: 9. CDR1 is MDHEN, CDR2 SYDVKM, per germline. The CDR3 runs to 15 residues. The CDR3: CASSLPGQGNEKLFF. As DNA, the CDR3 is TGTGCCAGCAGTCTACCGGGACAGGGTAACGAAAAACTGTTTTTT.

This clone was observed once. The chain carries TRBV30 and TRBJ2-2, with 12 bases matching TRBD2. The CDR3 has 18 residues. With V trimmed by 0 bases and J by 5 bases, 10 bases remained unmatched. Germline V CDR1 and CDR2: GTSNPN, SVGIG (reference sequence). The CDR3 sequence is CAWSVTSGGWTGTGELFF. The CDR3 coding sequence is TGTGCCTGGAGTGTCACTAGCGGGGGGTGGACGGGGACCGGGGAGCTGTTTTTT.

For the CDR3, the DNA is TGCGCCAGCAGTGAGGGCAGGGGGATGAACACTGAAGCTTTCTTT. Amino acid sequence: CASSEGRGMNTEAFF. V usage is TRBV10-2 and J usage is TRBJ1-1; 7 bases align to TRBD1. Germline V gene lookup returns CDR1 WSHSY and CDR2 SAAADI. Unmatched junction bases numbered 3, after V lost 2 bases and J lost 0 bases. This CDR3 has 15 amino acids.

V gene TRBV7-9 combines with J gene TRBJ1-1, with a weak D call TRBD1 (5 bases). V lost 5 bases and J 0 bases, leaving 19 bases between the germline ends. The CDR3 sequence is 17 residues long. The germline V gene encodes CDR1 SEHNR and CDR2 FQNEAQ (reference sequence). In DNA form, the CDR3 reads TGTGCCAGCAGCCTGGGCGGGGGGGGAATTATGAACACTGAAGCTTTCTTT. Protein product: CASSLGGGGIMNTEAFF.

This clone was detected only a few times. The chain has TRBV12-3 or TRBV12-4 and TRBJ2-1, with TRBD1 matching over 7 bases. Trimming at V came to 7 bases and at J to 6 bases, leaving 6 bases not matched to a gene. CDR3 length: 13 residues. The CDR3 DNA sequence: TGTGCCAGCACCTTGACAGGGAGCAATGAGCAGTTCTTC. It translates to CASTLTGSNEQFF.

This clone was observed a few times. The limits of the CDR3 on the DNA are not certain, so only TCRdb's listed CDR3 is given. This sequence joins TRBV12-1 and TRBJ1-2; TRBD1 reflects the table's D call only, with no check against the DNA. TRBV12-1 is labeled a pseudogene. The length of the CDR3 is 15 amino acids, counting both ends. CDR3 sequence: CASSFGQGSRGGYTF.

The sample holds one count of this clone. V gene TRBV5-1 combines with J gene TRBJ2-7; 9 bases fit TRBD1. Unmatched junction bases numbered 6, after V lost 4 bases and J lost 4 bases. Germline V gene data show CDR1 as SGHRS and CDR2 as YFSETQ. The CDR3 has 14 amino acids. The CDR3 region has the DNA TGCGCCAGCAGCCCGGGACAGGGTTTGTACGAGCAGTACTTC. Translated: CASSPGQGLYEQYF.

The chain is built from TRBV7-9 and TRBJ1-2; D is possibly TRBD1 (5 bases). The germline gives CDR1 SEHNR, CDR2 FQNEAQ (reference sequence). The CDR3 has 15 amino acids. V was pared by 5 bases and J by 2 bases, with 15 bases between. Here the CDR3 reads CASSPPGTPNYGYTF. The DNA of the CDR3 is TGTGCCAGCAGCCCCCCCGGGACTCCCAACTATGGCTACACCTTC.

The CDR3 here is CASRATSGGRADTQYF. In DNA form, the CDR3 reads TGCGCCAGCAGGGCGACTAGCGGGGGACGGGCAGATACGCAGTATTTT. The chain uses TRBV10-2 and TRBJ2-3; TRBD2 aligns across 12 bases. Germline trimming cut 6 bases from V and 4 bases from J; bases unmatched to any gene: 8. The CDR3 is 16 residues long. From germline, CDR1 is WSHSY and CDR2 SAAADI.

V gene TRBV6-1 combines with J gene TRBJ1-1; maybe TRBD1 (6 bases). The ends were cut back, 2 bases at V and 6 bases at J, with 13 bases in the middle. CDR3 length: 14 residues. Per the germline V gene, CDR1 is MNHNS and CDR2 is SASEGT. CDR3 loop: CASSEPTGRSEAFF. The CDR3 coding sequence is TGTGCCAGCAGTGAACCGACAGGACGTTCTGAAGCTTTCTTT.

This chain uses TRBV24-1 with TRBJ1-2; TRBD1 matches 8 bases. CDR3 size: 15 residues. Germline CDR1 and CDR2: KGHDR and SFDVKD. V lost 3 bases and J lost 3; bases outside the gene matches: 5. The CDR3 coding sequence is TGTGCCACCAGTGATGCCCACAGGGGGGACTATGGCTACACCTTC. Its translation is CATSDAHRGDYGYTF.

There are a few counts of this clone. For the CDR3, the DNA is TGTGCCAGCTCCCGACAGGTAGGGAGCACTGAAGCTTTCTTT. Translation gives CASSRQVGSTEAFF. The chain is built from TRBV18 and TRBJ1-1; possibly TRBD1 for D (6 bases). This CDR3 has 14 residues. V was clipped by 6 bases and J by 4 bases, with 15 bases between them. The germline gives CDR1 KGHSH, CDR2 LQKENI.

The chain links TRBV3-1 (or the pseudogene TRBV3-2) to TRBJ2-5, with 9 bases lining up with TRBD1. V was clipped by 7 bases and J by 4 bases; unmatched bases: 13. The CDR3 loop spans 16 amino acids. Germline V gives CDR1 LGHDT, CDR2 YNNKEL (reference sequence). The CDR3 here is CASTETLQGAGETQYF. As DNA, the CDR3 is TGTGCCAGCACAGAGACCTTACAGGGGGCAGGAGAGACCCAGTACTTC.

V and J are TRBV11-2 and TRBJ2-7; D perhaps matches TRBD2 (6 bases). The CDR3 sequence is 13 residues long. Germline CDR1 reads SGHAT; CDR2 reads FQNNGV. V lost 11 bases, J lost 2 bases, and 16 bases lay in between. The CDR3 reads CAGGKKAAYEQYF. Written as DNA, the CDR3 is TGTGCCGGCGGGAAGAAGGCTGCCTACGAGCAGTACTTC.

The genes are TRBV27 and TRBJ2-7, with D maybe TRBD1 (6 bases). CDR3 length: 15 amino acids. Trimming stripped 1 base from V and 2 bases from J, with 12 bases between. Germline CDR1 MNHEY, CDR2 SMNVEV (reference sequence). CDR3 DNA: TGTGCCAGCAGTTTATATGGGGGCCCCGCCTACGAGCAGTACTTC. Translating gives CASSLYGGPAYEQYF.

Only one count was recorded for this clone. The chain couples TRBV15 to TRBJ2-4, with 8 bases fitting TRBD2. CDR1 LNHNV and CDR2 YYDKDF come from the germline V gene (reference sequence). V trimming: 1 base; J trimming: 0 bases; junction bases outside the gene matches: 5. There are 17 residues in the CDR3. CDR3 sequence reads: CATSRAPGGLAKNIQYF. CDR3 in DNA: TGTGCCACCAGCAGAGCTCCGGGGGGGTTAGCCAAAAACATTCAGTACTTC.

V and J are TRBV19 and TRBJ1-6; 7 nucleotides match TRBD1. The CDR3 runs to 13 residues. Losses at the gene ends were 8 bases for V and 9 bases for J; bases not matched to a gene: 7. The germline V gene has CDR1 LNHDA and CDR2 SQIVND (reference sequence). The CDR3 loop reads CASGTVSGSPLHF. The CDR3 nucleotides read TGTGCCAGTGGGACAGTGTCCGGTTCACCCCTCCACTTT.